This section outlines one T cell receptor beta chain sequence together with its context. Its antigen is not identified. This specimen belongs to a study of T cell clones after liver transplantation. About the study: Post-transplant blood was tracked for graft-donor-reactive T cell clones identified in a pre-transplant mixed lymphocyte reaction. Study-wide results and limits: A significant post-transplant drop in circulating graft-donor-reactive CD4 TCRbeta sequences occurred in most of the 8 subjects. Compared with third party-reactive sequences, donor-reactive ones declined more, independent of withdrawal success.

Method: immunoSEQ multiplex PCR; TCRdb's copy keeps in-frame clones and lacks some. The sample consists of over 70,000 clones, 80% of them appearing once. J lost 9 bases, V lost 4 bases, and 12 bases had no gene match. Germline V gene sequence: CDR1 SGHRS, CDR2 YFSETQ. The CDR3 contains 16 residues. V is TRBV5-1 and J is TRBJ2-1, with TRBD2 identical over 11 bases. This TCR came from a human patient who received a liver transplant. Some T cells could come from the graft donor. Sequenced here: CD4+ T cells from blood, sampled 12 months after liver transplant. CDR3: CASSAGLAGHLGEQFF. In DNA, the CDR3 is TGCGCCAGCAGCGCCGGACTAGCGGGCCACCTAGGTGAGCAGTTCTTC.